What follows are 19 T cell receptor beta chains derived from one specimen sequenced in a study of blood T cell repertoires in COVID-19. Generated by immunoSEQ multiplex PCR, the TCRdb table keeps only in-frame clones and is missing some. This table holds some 130,000 clones, roughly 88% found once. What was sequenced was peripheral blood. The receptors shown here come from a man aged 50-60 years with acute or convalescent COVID-19.

The chain recombines TRBV11-2 with TRBJ1-1; unclear D gene. The CDR3 spans 16 residues. V lost 7 bases, J lost 4 bases, and 22 bases lay in between. Germline V lookup: CDR1 SGHAT, CDR2 FQNNGV. The CDR3 coding sequence is TGTGCCAGCACCCGGACTATTTTCCTTCTCCGCACTGAAGCTTTCTTT. It specifies CASTRTIFLLRTEAFF.

The chain combines TRBV18 with TRBJ1-3, with 8 bases identical to TRBD1. Trimming removed 2 bases from V and 2 bases from J; junction bases left unmatched: 2. Germline V gene lookup returns CDR1 KGHSH and CDR2 LQKENI. This CDR3 is built from 15 residues. The CDR3 sequence: CASSPSGQAGNTIYF. The CDR3 coding sequence is TGTGCCAGCTCACCATCGGGACAGGCTGGAAACACCATATATTTT. Full variable domain (rest looked up from reference TRBV18 and TRBJ1-3): NAGVMQNPRHLVRRRGQEARLRCSPMKGHSHVYWYRQLPEEGLKFMVYLQKENIIDESGMPKERFSAEFPKEGPSILRIQQVVRGDSAAYFCASSPSGQAGNTIYFGEGSWLTVV.

This chain uses TRBV18 with TRBJ1-1; 7 bases line up with TRBD1. The CDR3 runs to 13 residues. Unmatched junction bases numbered 4, after V lost 8 bases and J lost 1 base. The germline CDR1 and CDR2 sequences are KGHSH and LQKENI. The DNA of the CDR3 is TGTGCCAGCGCCGGACAGGCGAACACTGAAGCTTTCTTT. Its protein is CASAGQANTEAFF.

V and J are TRBV3-1 (or the pseudogene TRBV3-2) and TRBJ2-1; TRBD2 matches at 14 bases. The V segment lost 4 bases and the J segment 16 bases; nucleotides outside the gene matches: 15. The CDR3 consists of 16 residues. CDR1 LGHDT and CDR2 YNNKEL come from the germline V gene (reference sequence). The DNA of the CDR3 is TGTGCCAGCAGCCTTAAGACTAGCGGGGGGGCCGGATCAACATTCTTC. It yields the protein CASSLKTSGGAGSTFF.

The table lists this clone with a count of one. The V and J genes are TRBV4-1 and TRBJ2-2; 14 bases align to TRBD2. The CDR3 extends over 18 amino acids. The V gene end was trimmed by 3 bases and the J gene end by 1 base; junction bases not matched to a gene: 4. Looked up from germline, CDR1 is MGHRA and CDR2 is YSYEKL. In nucleotides, the CDR3 is TGCGCCAGCAGCCACTTCGGGACTAGCGGGGGGAACACCGGGGAGCTGTTTTTT. Amino acid sequence: CASSHFGTSGGNTGELFF.

The chain carries TRBV5-1 and TRBJ1-1, with D uncertain. Trimming took off 1 base at V and 1 base at J, with 11 bases between the two ends. The CDR3 contains 15 residues. Germline V gene data show CDR1 as SGHRS and CDR2 as YFSETQ. Here the CDR3 reads CASSLSLGANTEAFF. CDR3 nucleotide sequence: TGCGCCAGCAGCTTGTCATTGGGAGCGAACACTGAAGCTTTCTTT.

V is TRBV10-3 and J is TRBJ1-2, with D perhaps matching TRBD1 (6 bases). The CDR3 spans 13 residues. Germline CDR1 reads ENHRY; CDR2 reads SYGVKD. V lost 4 bases to trimming and J lost 2 bases, with 8 bases between them. The CDR3 DNA reads TGTGCCATCAGTGGGACAGAGAACTATGGCTACACCTTC. Its translation is CAISGTENYGYTF.

The chain carries TRBV27 and TRBJ2-1, with D possibly TRBD2 on 6 matching bases. V was trimmed by 5 bases and J by 4 bases, leaving 18 bases between them. The CDR3 runs 16 residues. Germline loops: CDR1 MNHEY, CDR2 SMNVEV (reference sequence). The CDR3 DNA sequence: TGTGCCAGCAGTCAGCGGGCCGACGAACCATACAATGAGCAGTTCTTC. Its translation: CASSQRADEPYNEQFF.

The chain recombines TRBV10-1 with TRBJ2-1; TRBD2 is a possible D gene (6 bases). V lost 7 bases and J 7 bases, leaving 11 bases between the germline ends. The germline CDR1 and CDR2 sequences are WNHNN and SYGVQD (reference sequence). The CDR3 consists of 12 residues. The DNA of the CDR3 is TGCGCCAGCACCCCTGGGGGGAATGAGCAGTTCTTC. This encodes CASTPGGNEQFF.

The chain links TRBV28 to TRBJ2-5; perhaps TRBD1 as D (6 bases). CDR3 length: 15 residues. In germline, CDR1 is MDHEN, CDR2 SYDVKM. V was trimmed by 4 bases and J by 1 base, leaving 13 bases between them. In DNA, the CDR3 is TGTGCCAGCAGTTACGGACAGACACTCCAAGAGACCCAGTACTTC. This sequence encodes CASSYGQTLQETQYF.

V is TRBV7-2 and J is TRBJ2-5; D unresolved. Trimming removed 6 bases from V and 5 bases from J, with 16 bases in between. The V gene's germline CDR1 is SGHTA and CDR2 FQGNSA. The CDR3 extends over 14 amino acids. This chain's CDR3 is CASSSSPIGETQYF. The CDR3 DNA follows: TGTGCCAGCAGTAGTTCTCCAATCGGGGAGACCCAGTACTTC.

This chain links TRBV30 with TRBJ2-1; 11 bases match TRBD2. This CDR3 comprises 15 residues. The germline V gene encodes CDR1 GTSNPN and CDR2 SVGIG (reference sequence). Trimming removed 2 bases from V and 9 bases from J; junction bases left unmatched: 9. The CDR3 nucleotides are TGTGCCTGGAGTCCCTTTAGCGGGGGGGCGGGTGAGCAGTTCTTC. This translates into CAWSPFSGGAGEQFF. The variable domain in full, completed from reference TRBV30 and TRBJ2-1, reads SQTIHQWPATLVQPVGSPLSLECTVEGTSNPNLYWYRQAAGRGLQLLFYSVGIGQISSEVPQNLSASRPQDRQFILSSKKLLLSDSGFYLCAWSPFSGGAGEQFFGPGTRLTVL.

CDR3 nucleotides: TGCGCCAGCAGCCAAGGAGACAGGGGCAACAATGAGCAGTTCTTC. This gives the protein CASSQGDRGNNEQFF. This chain connects TRBV5-1 to TRBJ2-1, with TRBD1 matching 8 bases. Germline-derived CDR1 and CDR2 are SGHRS and YFSETQ. The CDR3 is 15 amino acids. Trimming at V came to 4 bases and at J to 5 bases, leaving 8 bases not matched to a gene.

The chain carries TRBV19 and TRBJ2-1; 8 positions match TRBD1. Germline values: CDR1 LNHDA, CDR2 SQIVND (reference sequence). J gave up 7 bases and V 6 bases, and 5 bases lay outside the gene matches. The CDR3 totals 13 residues. CDR3 DNA: TGTGCCAGTAGAGCCAGGGGGCGAAATGAGCAGTTCTTC. Its protein product is CASRARGRNEQFF.

The CDR3 region is CSVLLGAEAFF. DNA for the CDR3: TGCAGCGTCCTACTCGGGGCTGAAGCTTTCTTT. This chain uses TRBV29-1 with TRBJ1-1; the D is unclear. V shed 6 bases and J shed 6 bases, with 11 bases lying between them. Germline CDR1 is SQVTM and CDR2 is ANQGSEA. The CDR3 has 11 residues.

CDR3 sequence (DNA): TGTGCCAGCAGTTCGACAGGCCGACCCTATGGCTACACCTTC. It yields the protein CASSSTGRPYGYTF. This sequence joins TRBV6-5 and TRBJ1-2; possibly TRBD1 for D (6 bases). Trimming pared 4 bases from V and 4 bases from J, leaving 13 bases between. CDR1 is MNHEY, CDR2 SVGAGI, per germline. This CDR3 is built from 14 residues.

This chain links TRBV7-6 with TRBJ1-2; D is ambiguous. The V and J ends lost 5 bases and 0 bases respectively, with 16 bases between them. The CDR3 extends over 16 amino acids. CDR1 is SGHVS and CDR2 is FNYEAQ in the germline V gene. CDR3 protein: CASSPFSRGTNYGYTF. The CDR3 bases are TGTGCCAGCAGCCCTTTTTCCCGGGGAACTAACTATGGCTACACCTTC.

The J gene is TRBJ1-5, the V gene TRBV11-2; 7 nucleotides agree with TRBD1. The CDR3 totals 15 residues. With V trimmed by 1 base and J by 5 bases, 5 bases remained unmatched. Germline V CDR1 and CDR2: SGHAT, FQNNGV. The CDR3 protein is CASSLAPGGDQPQHF. The CDR3 nucleotides read TGTGCCAGCAGCTTAGCGCCAGGGGGTGATCAGCCCCAGCATTTT. The full variable domain, its missing parts supplied by reference TRBV11-2 and TRBJ1-5, is EAGVAQSPRYKIIEKRQSVAFWCNPISGHATLYWYQQILGQGPKLLIQFQNNGVVDDSQLPKDRFSAERLKGVDSTLKIQPAKLEDSAVYLCASSLAPGGDQPQHFGDGTRLSIL.

This clone was counted a single time. This sequence joins TRBV7-9 and TRBJ2-1, with D tentatively TRBD1 (5 bases). The length of the CDR3 is 17 residues. In germline, CDR1 is SEHNR, CDR2 FQNEAQ (reference sequence). V was shortened by 5 bases and J by 7 bases, with 24 bases between the two germline ends. CDR3 residues: CASSNTFFAGIWNEQFF. CDR3 DNA sequence: TGTGCCAGCAGCAATACCTTCTTCGCAGGGATCTGGAATGAGCAGTTCTTC. The whole variable domain, remainder taken from reference TRBV7-9 and TRBJ2-1, is DTGVSQNPRHKITKRGQNVTFRCDPISEHNRLYWYRQTLGQGPEFLTYFQNEAQLEKSRLLSDRFSAERPKGSFSTLEIQRTEQGDSAMYLCASSNTFFAGIWNEQFFGPGTRLTVL.